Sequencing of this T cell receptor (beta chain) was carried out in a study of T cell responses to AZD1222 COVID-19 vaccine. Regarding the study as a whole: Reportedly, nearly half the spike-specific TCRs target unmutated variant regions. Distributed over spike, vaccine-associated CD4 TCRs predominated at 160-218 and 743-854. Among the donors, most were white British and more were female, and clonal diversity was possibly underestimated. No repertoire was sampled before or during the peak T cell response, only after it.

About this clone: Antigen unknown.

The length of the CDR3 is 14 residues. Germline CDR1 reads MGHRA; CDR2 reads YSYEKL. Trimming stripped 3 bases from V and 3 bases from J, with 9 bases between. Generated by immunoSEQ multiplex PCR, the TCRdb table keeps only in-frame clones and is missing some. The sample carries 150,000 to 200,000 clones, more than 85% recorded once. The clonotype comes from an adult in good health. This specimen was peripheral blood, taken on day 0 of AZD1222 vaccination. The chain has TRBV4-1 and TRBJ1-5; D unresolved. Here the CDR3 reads CASSQFSDNQPQHF. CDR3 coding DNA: TGCGCCAGCAGCCAGTTTTCCGACAATCAGCCCCAGCATTTT.